This TCR beta chain was recorded in a study of brain T cells in children with intractable seizures. Study conclusions and caveats: HCMV serostatus was not known, and viral specificity came from CDR3 similarity only. Pre- and post-surgery blood differed in depth, so pre-surgery absences may be undersampling.

Germline V gives CDR1 MNHEY, CDR2 SVGEGT. Trimming at V came to 5 bases and at J to 4 bases, leaving 9 bases not matched to a gene. The CDR3 loop spans 15 amino acids. Sequencing was limited to surgery cases with top T cell transcript signatures in brain tissue. On this clone: Its antigen is not known.

Assay: immunoSEQ multiplex PCR; the TCRdb copy retains only in-frame clones and omits some. This table has about 110,000 clones, roughly 94% appearing once. The sample consisted of peripheral blood, taken at surgery. The chain has TRBV6-2 or TRBV6-3 and TRBJ2-5; 8 bases line up with TRBD1. The clonotype comes from a boy in the first two years of life with hemimegalencephaly and intractable seizures. CDR3 in amino acids: CASSVLGQVTETQYF. As DNA, the CDR3 is TGTGCCAGCAGTGTCTTGGGACAGGTAACAGAGACCCAGTACTTC.